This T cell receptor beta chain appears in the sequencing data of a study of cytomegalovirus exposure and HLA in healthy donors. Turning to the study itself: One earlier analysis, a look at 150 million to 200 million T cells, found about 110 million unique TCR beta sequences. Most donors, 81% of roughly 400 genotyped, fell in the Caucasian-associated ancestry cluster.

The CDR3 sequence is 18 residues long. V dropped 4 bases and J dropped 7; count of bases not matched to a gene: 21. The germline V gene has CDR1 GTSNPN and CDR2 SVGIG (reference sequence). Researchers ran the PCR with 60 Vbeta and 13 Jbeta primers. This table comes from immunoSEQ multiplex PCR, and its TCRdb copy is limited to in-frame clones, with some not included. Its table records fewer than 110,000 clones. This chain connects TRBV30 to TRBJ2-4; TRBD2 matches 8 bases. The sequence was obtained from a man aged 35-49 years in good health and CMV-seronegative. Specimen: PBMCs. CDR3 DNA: TGTGCCTGGATGCGTGTCCCGGGGAGTAGCGGGGTGGGGAACATTCAGTACTTC. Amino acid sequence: CAWMRVPGSSGVGNIQYF.